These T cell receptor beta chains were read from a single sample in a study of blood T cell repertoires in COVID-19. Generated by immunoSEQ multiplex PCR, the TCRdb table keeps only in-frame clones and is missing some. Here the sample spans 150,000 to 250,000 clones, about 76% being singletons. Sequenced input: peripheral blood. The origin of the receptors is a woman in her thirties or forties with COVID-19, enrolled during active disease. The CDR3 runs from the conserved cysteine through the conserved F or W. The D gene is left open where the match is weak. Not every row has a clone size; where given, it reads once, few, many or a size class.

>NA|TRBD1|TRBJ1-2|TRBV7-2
CASSSGQGAHHGYTF
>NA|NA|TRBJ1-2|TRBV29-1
CSVAPVRGGGSGYGYTF
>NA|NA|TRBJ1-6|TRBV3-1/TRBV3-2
CASSPTEGDNSPLHF
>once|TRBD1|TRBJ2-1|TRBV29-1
CSVEVIGRGREQFF
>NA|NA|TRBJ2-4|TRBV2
CASSAKGGASGQYF
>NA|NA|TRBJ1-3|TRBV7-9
CASSPGSGNTIYF
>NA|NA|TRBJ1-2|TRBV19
CASIPGAVTNYGYTF
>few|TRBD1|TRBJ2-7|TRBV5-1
CASSTGTGGNEQYF
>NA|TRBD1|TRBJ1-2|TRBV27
CASSVLQGAGGYTF
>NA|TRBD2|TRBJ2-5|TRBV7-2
CASSLGGAYETQYF
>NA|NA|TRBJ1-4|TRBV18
CASSPSSPREKLFF
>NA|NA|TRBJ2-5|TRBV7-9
CASSLASGETQYF
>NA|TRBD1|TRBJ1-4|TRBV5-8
CASSLRDRDNEKLFF
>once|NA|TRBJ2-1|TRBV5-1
CASSSTTTMGDEQFF
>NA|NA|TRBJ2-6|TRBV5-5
CASSLAGGPSGANVLTF
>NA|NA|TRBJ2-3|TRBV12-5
CASAFSDRDTQYF
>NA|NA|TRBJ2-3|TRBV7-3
CASSLMGADHSWGTDTQYF
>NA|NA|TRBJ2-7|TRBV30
CAWKFSTGSREQYF
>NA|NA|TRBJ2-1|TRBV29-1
CSVEEARSGYEFF
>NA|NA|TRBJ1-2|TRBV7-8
CASSKGVQGYTF
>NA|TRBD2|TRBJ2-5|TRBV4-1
CASSQPAGGRTQYF
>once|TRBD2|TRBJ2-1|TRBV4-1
CASSPPGGLADYKAYNEQFF
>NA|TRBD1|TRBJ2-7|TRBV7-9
CASSTGGSYEQYF
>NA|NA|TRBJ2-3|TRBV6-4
CASSRTHYATDTQYF
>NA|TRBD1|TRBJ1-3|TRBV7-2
CASSLDRGPGNTIYF
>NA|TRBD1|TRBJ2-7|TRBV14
CASSQSTGSLVYEQYF
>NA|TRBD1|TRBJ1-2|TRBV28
CASSLDRAYGYTF
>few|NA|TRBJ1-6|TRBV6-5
CASSLGANNSPLHF
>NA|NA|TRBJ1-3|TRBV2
CASSPDRRSGNTIYF
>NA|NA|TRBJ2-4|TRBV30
CAWAKWTGSFKNIQYF
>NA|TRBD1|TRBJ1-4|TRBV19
CASSPGRGNEKLFF
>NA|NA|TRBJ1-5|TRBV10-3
CATAQGSPGQPQHF
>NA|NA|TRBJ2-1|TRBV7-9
CASSLDNYNEQFF
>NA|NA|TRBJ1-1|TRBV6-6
CASSLEKNTEAFF
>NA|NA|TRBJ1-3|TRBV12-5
CASGPLNRVSSGNTIYF
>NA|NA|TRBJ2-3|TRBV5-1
CASSLEVGLGTDTQYF
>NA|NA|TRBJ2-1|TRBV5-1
CASSSSFAGSFEVEQFF
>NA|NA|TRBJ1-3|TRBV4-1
CASSQIPGPSSGNTIYF
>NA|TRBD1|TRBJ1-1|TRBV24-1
CATSESGTAEAFF
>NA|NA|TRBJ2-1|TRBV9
CASSVGAGSSYNEQFF
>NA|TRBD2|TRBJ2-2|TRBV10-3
CAISDGRGGGELFF
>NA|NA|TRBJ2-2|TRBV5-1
CASSLDTTNTGELFF
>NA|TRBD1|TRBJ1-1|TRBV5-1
CASTDPGTVNTEAFF
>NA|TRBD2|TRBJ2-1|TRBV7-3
CASSSSPVSGGGPTYNEQFF
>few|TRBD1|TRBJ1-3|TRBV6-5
CASSYSPGGSGNTIYF
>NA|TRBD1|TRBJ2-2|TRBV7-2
CASSFNRVGTGSTGELFF
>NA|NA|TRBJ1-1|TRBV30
CAWDPAQNTEAFF
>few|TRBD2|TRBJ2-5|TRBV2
CASSEFATSGGETQYF
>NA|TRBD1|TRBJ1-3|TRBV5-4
CASSYGQGQGNTIYF
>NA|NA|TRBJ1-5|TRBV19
CASSIVNNHQPQHF
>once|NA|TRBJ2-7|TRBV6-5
CASRTTVYEQYF
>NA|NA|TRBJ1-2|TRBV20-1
CSFQDTYGYTF
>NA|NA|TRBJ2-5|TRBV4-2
CASSQDRLAQVTQYF
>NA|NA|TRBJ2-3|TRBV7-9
CASSLPLTDTQYF
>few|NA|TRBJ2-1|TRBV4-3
CASSADGGANEQFF
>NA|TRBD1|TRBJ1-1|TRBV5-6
CASREQGVFMNTEAFF
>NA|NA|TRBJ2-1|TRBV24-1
CATSERNRGNEQFF
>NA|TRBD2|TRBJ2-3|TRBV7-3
CASSLGLAYTDTQYF